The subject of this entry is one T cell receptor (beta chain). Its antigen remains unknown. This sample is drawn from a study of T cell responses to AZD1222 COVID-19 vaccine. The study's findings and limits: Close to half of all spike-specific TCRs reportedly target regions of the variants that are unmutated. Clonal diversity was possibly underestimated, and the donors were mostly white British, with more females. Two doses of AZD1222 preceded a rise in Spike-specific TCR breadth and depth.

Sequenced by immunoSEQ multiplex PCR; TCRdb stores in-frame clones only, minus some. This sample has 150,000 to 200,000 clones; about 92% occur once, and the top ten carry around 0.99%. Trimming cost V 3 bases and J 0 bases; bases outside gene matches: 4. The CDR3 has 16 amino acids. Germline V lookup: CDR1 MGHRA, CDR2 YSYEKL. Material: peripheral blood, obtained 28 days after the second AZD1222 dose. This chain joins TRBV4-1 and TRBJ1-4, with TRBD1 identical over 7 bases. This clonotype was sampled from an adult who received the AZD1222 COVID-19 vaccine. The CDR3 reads CASSHRQGSTNEKLFF. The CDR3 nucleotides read TGCGCCAGCAGCCACCGACAGGGCTCAACTAATGAAAAACTGTTTTTT.